Listed below are T cell receptor beta chains from one sample, sequenced in a study of cytomegalovirus exposure and HLA in healthy donors. This table comes from immunoSEQ multiplex PCR, and its TCRdb copy is limited to in-frame clones, with some not included. This sample carries 55,000 to 85,000 clones, about 94% of them seen once, and the ten largest clones take 1%. What was sequenced was PBMCs. The receptors were sampled from a woman aged 18-29 years in good health and CMV-seronegative. The CDR3 runs from the conserved cysteine through the conserved F or W. The order of the fields is D gene, J gene, clone size, V gene, CDR3 DNA, CDR3 protein. A D gene is named only where the DNA matches it firmly. A row's size may be missing; if present it is once, few, many or a size class.

>NA|TRBJ2-5|NA|TRBV19
TGTGCCAGTAGTATAGGGGGCGGCCAAGAGACCCAGTACTTC
CASSIGGGQETQYF
>TRBD1|TRBJ1-4|NA|TRBV10-3
TGTGCCATCAGTGAGTCGGACAGGGGATTAGAAAAACTGTTTTTT
CAISESDRGLEKLFF
>NA|TRBJ1-1|NA|TRBV6-5
TGTGCCAGCAGTCAGTTTTTGAACACTGAAGCTTTCTTT
CASSQFLNTEAFF
>NA|TRBJ2-6|NA|TRBV9
TGTGCCAGCAGCGCGCTGACCGGGGCTGGGGCCAACGTCCTGACTTTC
CASSALTGAGANVLTF
>NA|TRBJ1-1|NA|TRBV5-5
TGTGCCAGCAGCTCAAACAGGGACACTGAAGCTTTCTTT
CASSSNRDTEAFF
>NA|TRBJ1-1|NA|TRBV5-6
TGTGCCAGCAGCTCCTATTTGAACACTGAAGCTTTCTTT
CASSSYLNTEAFF
>TRBD1|TRBJ1-2|NA|TRBV28
TGTGCCAGCAGTTTCGGTACAGGGGTCAACTATGGCTACACCTTC
CASSFGTGVNYGYTF
>NA|TRBJ2-1|NA|TRBV7-8
TGTGCCAGCAGCTTACAGGGGTATGAGCAGTTCTTC
CASSLQGYEQFF
>NA|TRBJ1-1|once|TRBV5-1
TGCGCCAGCAGCTTTACAAGGAACACTGAAGCTTTCTTT
CASSFTRNTEAFF
>NA|TRBJ1-2|NA|TRBV30
TGTGCCTGGACTCCGGGGACTAACTATGGCTACACCTTC
CAWTPGTNYGYTF
>NA|TRBJ2-5|NA|TRBV10-2
TGCGCCAGCAGTGAGGACAACAGGGACCCAAGGGAGACCCAGTACTTC
CASSEDNRDPRETQYF
>TRBD1|TRBJ2-5|NA|TRBV11-2
TGTGCCAGCAGTCCGACAGGGCGAGGGGAGACCCAGTACTTC
CASSPTGRGETQYF
>NA|TRBJ2-2|NA|TRBV9
TGTGCCAGCAGCGTAGGGGGAGCGAACACCGGGGAGCTGTTTTTT
CASSVGGANTGELFF
>NA|TRBJ1-1|once|TRBV27
TGTGCCAGCAGTCCCACAGGGTCGAACACTGAAGCTTTCTTT
CASSPTGSNTEAFF
>TRBD1|TRBJ1-1|NA|TRBV6-5
TGTGCCAGCAGTTCGACAGGGAGTAACCCTGAAGCTTTCTTT
CASSSTGSNPEAFF
>TRBD2|TRBJ2-7|NA|TRBV18
TGTGCCAGCTCACCACAGGGGACTAGCGGATCCTACGAGCAGTACTTC
CASSPQGTSGSYEQYF
>NA|TRBJ2-5|once|TRBV13
TGTGCCAGCAGCTTAGTGGCACAGGGCGGGAGCGGTGAAGAAGAGACCCAGTACTTC
CASSLVAQGGSGEEETQYF
>NA|TRBJ2-7|NA|TRBV28
TGTGCCAGCAGTTTATCGGGGGGCCAGGAGAACTACGAGCAGTACTTC
CASSLSGGQENYEQYF
>TRBD2|TRBJ2-2|NA|TRBV7-6
TGTGCCAGCAGCCCGGGACTAGCGGGAGTCCGCGGGGAGCTGTTTTTT
CASSPGLAGVRGELFF
>NA|TRBJ1-2|NA|TRBV18
TGTGCCAGCTCACCACTCGGCAGGGCTTATGGCTACACCTTC
CASSPLGRAYGYTF
>NA|TRBJ2-7|NA|TRBV18
TGTGCCAGCTCACGAGAGGCGCAGACCGTGGCCTACGAGCAGTACTTC
CASSREAQTVAYEQYF
>NA|TRBJ1-2|NA|TRBV19
TGTGCCAGTAGTCCACAGGTGATGGATGGCTACACCTTC
CASSPQVMDGYTF
>TRBD1|TRBJ2-2|NA|TRBV7-8
TGTGCCAGCAGCCCCTTACCCGGGGTCTTGGGGACAGAGGACACCGGGGAGCTGTTTTTT
CASSPLPGVLGTEDTGELFF
>TRBD1|TRBJ2-7|NA|TRBV11-2
TGTGCCAGCAGCCCTACAGGGGCCTCCTACGAGCAGTACTTC
CASSPTGASYEQYF
>TRBD2|TRBJ2-1|NA|TRBV7-2
TGTGCCAGCAGGCCTTTGACTAGCGGAAAACACAATGAGCAGTTCTTC
CASRPLTSGKHNEQFF
>TRBD1|TRBJ2-7|NA|TRBV4-1
TGCGCCAGCAGCCAACCAACGGCAGGGGGCACCTACGAGCAGTACTTC
CASSQPTAGGTYEQYF
>TRBD1|TRBJ2-7|NA|TRBV4-3
TGCGCCAGCAGCCACCACCCGGGACAGGGCTACGAGCAGTACTTC
CASSHHPGQGYEQYF
>TRBD1|TRBJ2-5|NA|TRBV9
TGTGCCAGCAGCGGTCACCGGGACAGGTACCAAGAGACCCAGTACTTC
CASSGHRDRYQETQYF
>TRBD2|TRBJ2-7|once|TRBV6-5
TGTGCCAGCAGTGGGGGAGGGACTGGCGACCAGTACTTC
CASSGGGTGDQYF
>NA|TRBJ1-2|few|TRBV4-3
TGCGCCAGCAGCCGAGAACAGGGAATTGATGGCTACACCTTC
CASSREQGIDGYTF
>TRBD2|TRBJ2-5|NA|TRBV2
TGTGCCAGCTTATCCGGGAGGGAAGAGACCCAGTACTTC
CASLSGREETQYF
>TRBD2|TRBJ2-3|NA|TRBV11-3
TGTGCCAGCAGCTCCATAGCGGGGAGCACAGATACGCAGTATTTT
CASSSIAGSTDTQYF
>TRBD2|TRBJ2-1|NA|TRBV9
TGTGCCAGCAGCGCCCCTGCAGCGGGGGCCGGGAATGAGCAGTTCTTC
CASSAPAAGAGNEQFF
>NA|TRBJ2-7|NA|TRBV4-3
TGCGCCAGCAGCCAAGATCTAGAAGCAGGCGGGAACGAGCAGTACTTC
CASSQDLEAGGNEQYF
>TRBD1|TRBJ1-2|NA|TRBV12-5
TGTGCTAGTGGTTCGGACAGGGGTAACGACTATGGCTACACCTTC
CASGSDRGNDYGYTF
>NA|TRBJ2-1|NA|TRBV7-3
TGTGCCAGCAGCTCATACAACAATGAGCAGTTCTTC
CASSSYNNEQFF
>TRBD2|TRBJ2-3|few|TRBV6-4
TGTGCCAGCAGTGGGACTAGCGGGGGCACAGATACGCAGTATTTT
CASSGTSGGTDTQYF
>TRBD1|TRBJ2-1|NA|TRBV30
TGTGCCTGGATCGGAGGGACAGGGCTTTATGAGCAGTTCTTC
CAWIGGTGLYEQFF
>NA|TRBJ2-5|NA|TRBV6-6
TGTGCCAGCAGTTCGGGAGAGACCCAGTACTTC
CASSSGETQYF
>NA|TRBJ1-2|NA|TRBV18
TGTGCCAGCTCACCAGGGTCAGGGTATGGCTACACCTTC
CASSPGSGYGYTF
>TRBD2|TRBJ2-3|NA|TRBV30
TGTGCCTGTGTAAGCGGGGGGGCAGATACGCAGTATTTT
CACVSGGADTQYF
>NA|TRBJ1-2|NA|TRBV4-2
TGTGCCAGCAGCCAAGCCCTCTATGGCTACACCTTC
CASSQALYGYTF
>TRBD2|TRBJ2-5|NA|TRBV6-1
TGTGCCAGCAGTGAAGGACCTAGCGGAGAGACCCAGTACTTC
CASSEGPSGETQYF
>NA|TRBJ2-3|NA|TRBV7-6
TGTGCCAGCAGCCTTATTGGCCCAGGGCTAGGGTACACAGATACGCAGTATTTT
CASSLIGPGLGYTDTQYF
>NA|TRBJ2-1|NA|TRBV7-3
TGTGCCAGCAGCTTCGGACAGATCAATGAGCAGTTCTTC
CASSFGQINEQFF
>NA|TRBJ1-3|NA|TRBV19
TGTGCCAGTAGGCGGGGTTTTTCGGCAAACCTCTCTGGAAACACCATATATTTT
CASRRGFSANLSGNTIYF
>TRBD1|TRBJ1-3|NA|TRBV28
TGTGCCAGCAGGCTGACAGGGGAGAGGAACACCATATATTTT
CASRLTGERNTIYF
>NA|TRBJ1-1|NA|TRBV6-5
TGTGCCAGCAGTTACTCATATAACACTGAAGCTTTCTTT
CASSYSYNTEAFF
>TRBD2|TRBJ2-7|NA|TRBV29-1
TGCAGCGTTGCCCCAGGCGGGAGGGCCTATATCGACGAGCAGTACTTC
CSVAPGGRAYIDEQYF
>NA|TRBJ2-3|NA|TRBV11-3
TGTGCCAGCAGCCTAACAGGGTGGGCGACAGATACGCAGTATTTT
CASSLTGWATDTQYF
>TRBD1|TRBJ1-2|NA|TRBV11-1
TGTGCCAGCAGCGGGACAGGGGGCCGATATGGCTACACCTTC
CASSGTGGRYGYTF
>TRBD1|TRBJ1-6|NA|TRBV9
TGTGCCAGCAGCGTAGGGGACAGGGTCCTGAGCTCCTATAATTCACCCCTCCACTTT
CASSVGDRVLSSYNSPLHF
>NA|TRBJ2-1|few|TRBV4-2
TGTGCCAGCAGCCAAGCCCCCTCCAATGAGCAGTTCTTC
CASSQAPSNEQFF
>NA|TRBJ1-5|NA|TRBV7-8
TGTGCCAGCAGCCCGGGGGGGCAGCCCCAGCATTTT
CASSPGGQPQHF